Shown below are 17 T cell receptor beta chains from a single sample sequenced in a study of response to subunit inactivated influenza vaccine. TCRdb passed the RT-PCR reads through MiXCR, listing each CDR3 protein once. In the table there are around 190,000 distinct CDR3 sequences, 13% to 15% of which are singletons. The starting material was CD8+ T cells sorted from PBMCs, obtained 5 to 6 days after vaccination. These receptors were obtained from a man between 50 and 59 years old who received an inactivated influenza vaccine.

The chain combines TRBV4-2 with TRBJ2-2, with D possibly being TRBD1 or TRBD2 (6 bases each). V was trimmed by 1 base and J by 4 bases, leaving 16 bases between them. Looked up from germline, CDR1 is LGHNA and CDR2 is YNFKEQ. The CDR3 covers 17 residues. CDR3 sequence reads: CASSQGQRLGGTGELFF. The CDR3 DNA sequence: TGTGCCAGCAGCCAAGGCCAAAGACTAGGGGGCACCGGGGAGCTGTTTTTT.

The table lists this clonotype with many counts. The genes are TRBV29-1 and TRBJ1-4, with D unclear. The germline V gene encodes CDR1 SQVTM and CDR2 ANQGSEA. V lost 1 base to trimming and J lost 6 bases, with 18 bases between them. This CDR3 has 16 residues. CDR3 residues: CSVEVWSEASHEKLFF. CDR3 bases: TGCAGCGTTGAAGTTTGGTCGGAGGCCAGTCATGAAAAACTGTTTTTT. The whole variable domain, filled in from reference TRBV29-1 and TRBJ1-4, reads SAVISQKPSRDICQRGTSLTIQCQVDSQVTMMFWYRQQPGQSLTLIATANQGSEATYESGFVIDKFPISRPNLTFSTLTVSNMSPEDSSIYLCSVEVWSEASHEKLFFGSGTQLSVL.

The gene calls are TRBV5-1 and TRBJ2-6; perhaps TRBD1 as D (6 bases). V lost 4 bases and J 0 bases, leaving 17 bases between the germline ends. The CDR3 is made up of 18 amino acids. Germline CDR1 is SGHRS and CDR2 is YFSETQ. CDR3 coding DNA: TGCGCCAGCAGCGTGTCGACAGGTCCCTACTCTGGGGCCAACGTCCTGACTTTC. This encodes CASSVSTGPYSGANVLTF.

This clonotype was detected once. This chain joins TRBV15 and TRBJ2-7, with D uncertain. Germline lookup yields CDR1 LNHNV and CDR2 YYDKDF (reference sequence). The V gene lost 0 bases and the J gene lost 3 bases, with 6 bases spanning the gap. This CDR3 is built from 13 residues. Here the CDR3 DNA reads TGTGCCACCAGCAGAGATTGGGTCTACGAGCAGTACTTC. This encodes CATSRDWVYEQYF.

The chain couples TRBV2 to TRBJ2-2; no clear D gene. This CDR3 has 15 amino acids. Germline loops: CDR1 SNHLY, CDR2 FYNNEI. Trimming cost V 3 bases and J 2 bases, with 10 bases left between them. The CDR3 nucleotides read TGTGCCAGCAGTGATACCAGCGTTAACACCGGGGAGCTGTTTTTT. It specifies CASSDTSVNTGELFF.

This clonotype was seen more than once but under ten times. The chain couples TRBV5-1 to TRBJ2-7; 9 nucleotides match TRBD1. The CDR3 length is 14 residues. Germline trimming cut 3 bases from V and 3 bases from J; bases unmatched to any gene: 4. Germline values: CDR1 SGHRS, CDR2 YFSETQ. CDR3 DNA sequence: TGCGCCAGCAGCTGGACAGGGGCGGGCTACGAGCAGTACTTC. Translated, it gives CASSWTGAGYEQYF.

In nucleotides, the CDR3 is TGCGCCAGCAGCCAAGATATGGGTACAGGGGACGGCTACACCTTC. Encoded protein: CASSQDMGTGDGYTF. This chain joins TRBV4-3 and TRBJ1-2; 7 nucleotides align to TRBD1. Germline assignment: CDR1 LGHNA and CDR2 YSLEER. V was pared by 0 bases and J by 8 bases, with 9 bases of the junction left unmatched. The length of the CDR3 is 15 residues.

V usage is TRBV3-1 and J usage is TRBJ1-1, with D possibly being TRBD1 (5 bases). The V gene lost 2 bases and the J gene lost 8 bases, with 12 bases spanning the gap. The germline V gene has CDR1 LGHDT and CDR2 YNNKEL (reference sequence). The CDR3 runs 13 residues. The CDR3 loop reads CASSQPGQGEAFF. CDR3 bases: TGTGCCAGCAGCCAACCGGGCCAGGGAGAAGCTTTCTTT.

This clonotype was seen a handful of times. CDR3 sequence reads: CASHRDSLFF. CDR3 DNA sequence: TGTGCCAGCCACCGGGACAGTCTGTTCTTC. V usage is TRBV25-1 and J usage is TRBJ2-1; the match to TRBD1 covers 7 bases. The germline V gene has CDR1 MGHDK and CDR2 SYGVNS. The CDR3 runs 10 residues. Germline trimming cut 8 bases from V and 15 bases from J; bases unmatched to any gene: 7.

This clonotype was counted between two and nine times. The chain is built from TRBV7-2 and TRBJ2-3; D may be TRBD2 (7 bases). The germline V gene encodes CDR1 SGHTA and CDR2 FQGNSA. With 1 base removed from V and 4 bases from J, the gap between germline ends came to 18 bases. This CDR3 is built from 17 residues. In DNA form, the CDR3 reads TGTGCCAGCAGCTTAGTGGGGGGGCTCAATAAGGCAGATACGCAGTATTTT. It encodes CASSLVGGLNKADTQYF.

This clonotype was observed a few times. The chain employs TRBV2 and TRBJ2-2; TRBD2 agrees at 8 bases. From germline, CDR1 is SNHLY and CDR2 FYNNEI. The CDR3 contains 17 residues. The V and J ends lost 1 base and 4 bases, in that order; junction bases with no gene match: 8. The CDR3 nucleotides are TGTGCCAGCAGTGAAGGAGGTAGCGGGGCCTCCACCGGGGAGCTGTTTTTT. Translated, it gives CASSEGGSGASTGELFF.

This clonotype has a handful of counts. This chain connects TRBV4-3 to TRBJ2-1; D possibly corresponds to TRBD2 (5 bases). V shed 5 bases and J shed 6 bases, with 11 bases lying between them. Looked up from germline, CDR1 is LGHNA and CDR2 is YSLEER. The CDR3 sequence is 13 residues long. The CDR3 sequence is CASSYRAVNEQFF. CDR3 sequence (DNA): TGCGCCAGCAGCTACCGAGCGGTCAATGAGCAGTTCTTC.

The chain employs TRBV9 and TRBJ1-1, with a tentative D call TRBD1 (6 bases). This CDR3 spans 13 amino acids. Trimming left V 4 bases short and J 8 bases short, with 15 bases between. Germline assignment: CDR1 SGDLS and CDR2 YYNGEE. The CDR3 sequence is CASSQGWFGEAFF. In nucleotides, the CDR3 is TGTGCCAGCAGCCAGGGGTGGTTTGGGGAAGCTTTCTTT.

The table lists this clonotype with a few counts. The chain has TRBV12-3 or TRBV12-4 and TRBJ1-1, with 7 nucleotides matching TRBD1. The V segment lost 2 bases and the J segment 7 bases; nucleotides outside the gene matches: 7. This CDR3 comprises 14 residues. The CDR3 region is CASSLLRGQIEAFF. Here the CDR3 DNA reads TGTGCCAGCAGTTTACTGAGGGGACAGATTGAAGCTTTCTTT.

A word on this clonotype: This may arise from a read error, as a much more abundant clone is one base away. This sequence joins TRBV28 and TRBJ2-5, with unresolved D. The germline V gene has CDR1 MDHEN and CDR2 SYDVKM. The CDR3 sequence is 13 residues long. The V and J ends lost 7 bases and 2 bases respectively, with 11 bases between them. CDR3 DNA: TGTGCCAGCATTTTTGTGGTTCAAGAGACCCAGTACTTC. This translates into CASIFVVQETQYF.

In its sample, this clonotype was seen many times. V gene TRBV4-3 combines with J gene TRBJ1-2; TRBD1 agrees at 9 bases. The germline gives CDR1 LGHNA, CDR2 YSLEER. V shed 1 base and J 5 bases; nucleotides not matched to a gene: 5. This CDR3 has 15 amino acids. The CDR3 sequence: CASSQADRGGYGYTF. CDR3 coding DNA: TGCGCCAGCAGCCAAGCTGACAGGGGGGGTTATGGCTACACCTTC.

This clonotype has ten or more counts. The chain employs TRBV7-8 and TRBJ2-1, with D possibly being TRBD2 (6 bases). Trimming removed 5 bases from V and 7 bases from J, with 15 bases in between. The CDR3 is 14 residues long. Germline CDR1 reads SGHVS; CDR2 reads FQNEAQ. The CDR3 sequence: CASSPPGGSNEQFF. The CDR3, as DNA: TGTGCCAGCAGCCCGCCTGGGGGGAGTAATGAGCAGTTCTTC.